This T cell receptor (beta chain) was recorded in a study of T cells after yellow fever vaccination. Study-level points and caveats: A minor fraction of clonotypes spanned both CD4 and CD8 compartments. Booster samples showed a return of most primary-vaccination clones (approximately 95% CD4, approximately 88% CD8). Abundant clonotypes from the bulk population could have been carried over as contaminants into FACS-sorted repertoires.

This clonotype was seen repeatedly, ten times or more. The antigen is not known. V lost 3 bases and J lost 0, with 4 bases in between. This CDR3 is built from 13 residues. Germline assignment: CDR1 MNHNY and CDR2 SVGAGI (reference sequence). TCR cDNA was made by 5'RACE template switching, adding a universal primer site and UMIs. TCRdb re-called the 5' RACE reads through MiXCR, storing one row per CDR3 protein. The profile shows 500,000 to 650,000 distinct CDR3 sequences, approximately 13% of them singletons. The chain has TRBV6-6 and TRBJ2-3; D not resolved. This TCR was recovered from a young man who received the YFV17D yellow fever vaccine. Sequencing was performed on PBMCs, taken on the day of the yellow fever booster vaccination. CDR3: CASSYMSTDTQYF. CDR3 sequence (DNA): TGTGCCAGCAGTTATATGAGCACAGATACGCAGTATTTT.